The rows below give T cell receptor beta chains drawn from one sample of a study of spatial heterogeneity in lung cancer. TCRdb analysed the 5' RACE reads with MiXCR anew, one entry per CDR3 protein. The sample yields approximately 2,500 distinct CDR3 sequences, 25% to 35% seen once. The sample consisted of PBMCs, taken at surgery. Source of these receptors: a male donor with early-stage non-small cell lung cancer. Both conserved end residues are part of each CDR3. A D gene is named only where the DNA matches it firmly. Clone size is stated in some rows and not others, as once, few, many or a class when expanded.

clone_size,v_call,d_call,j_call,cdr3_nt,cdr3_aa
NA,TRBV29-1,NA,TRBJ2-1,TGCAGCGTTGAAGATGATGAGCAGTTCTTC,CSVEDDEQFF
NA,TRBV29-1,TRBD1,TRBJ1-3,TGCAGCGCAACACAGGGGGCCTTCTCTGGAAACACCATATATTTT,CSATQGAFSGNTIYF
NA,TRBV15,NA,TRBJ1-6,TGTGCCACCAGCAGATCCGGGCCGAGAAATTCACCCCTCCACTTT,CATSRSGPRNSPLHF
many,TRBV20-1,NA,TRBJ2-2,TGCAGTGCTAGATTCCCAGGAACTAACACCGGGGAGCTGTTTTTT,CSARFPGTNTGELFF
NA,TRBV10-2,NA,TRBJ1-1,TGCGCCACCGGGAGAACTGAAGCTTTCTTT,CATGRTEAFF
NA,TRBV20-1,NA,TRBJ1-5,TGCAGTGCTAGTTCCGTAATAGGTAGCAATCAGCCCCAGCATTTT,CSASSVIGSNQPQHF
few,TRBV5-6,TRBD1,TRBJ2-7,TGTGCCAGCAGCCCGGGACAGGGGGCCCCGAGCTCCTACGAGCAGTACTTC,CASSPGQGAPSSYEQYF
NA,TRBV24-1,NA,TRBJ1-5,TGTGCCACCAGTGATTCGAGGGCCTTAGGGGGTCAGCCCCAGCATTTT,CATSDSRALGGQPQHF
many,TRBV4-3,NA,TRBJ2-2,TGCGCCAGCAGCCGTGGGGTAACGCTGAACAGGGTGGGCACCGGGGAGCTGTTTTTT,CASSRGVTLNRVGTGELFF
NA,TRBV29-1,TRBD2,TRBJ2-1,TGCAGCGTAGAGGGCTCCCCTAGCGGGAGCTCCTACAATGAGCAGTTCTTC,CSVEGSPSGSSYNEQFF
many,TRBV28,TRBD1,TRBJ2-5,TGTGCCAGCAGTTTCTACAGGGGATTCCAAGAGACCCAGTACTTC,CASSFYRGFQETQYF
once,TRBV29-1,NA,TRBJ1-3,TGCAGCGTTGAAGATCCAGATGGTAGCTCTGGAAACACCATATATTTT,CSVEDPDGSSGNTIYF
NA,TRBV4-3,TRBD1,TRBJ2-5,TGCGCCAGCAGCCAAGGGACGGGACAGCAAGAGACCCAGTACTTC,CASSQGTGQQETQYF
medium-sized,TRBV4-1,TRBD2,TRBJ2-7,TGCGCCAGCAGCCAAGGAGCGGGAGGGCCCTACGAGCAGTACTTC,CASSQGAGGPYEQYF
NA,TRBV7-8,TRBD2,TRBJ2-3,TGTGCCAGCGCTCGGAGACTAGCGGGGGGGAGTCGTAGCACAGATACGCAGTATTTT,CASARRLAGGSRSTDTQYF
NA,TRBV18,TRBD1,TRBJ2-6,TGTGCCAGCTCACGGACAGGGGCTGGGGCCAACGTCCTGACTTTC,CASSRTGAGANVLTF
few,TRBV3-1,NA,TRBJ1-6,TGTGCCAGCAGCCAAGACATAAATTCACCCCTCCACTTT,CASSQDINSPLHF
NA,TRBV6-2/TRBV6-3,NA,TRBJ2-3,TGTGCCAGCAGTTATATAGCGGAGAGCACAGATACGCAGTATTTT,CASSYIAESTDTQYF
NA,TRBV29-1,NA,TRBJ1-1,TGCAGCGCCACGACCAGTGAAGCTTTCTTT,CSATTSEAFF
NA,TRBV29-1,TRBD2,TRBJ2-3,TGCAGCGTTGAAGCCACTAGCGGGAGGTCCACAGATACGCAGTATTTT,CSVEATSGRSTDTQYF
few,TRBV28,NA,TRBJ1-2,TGTGCCAGCAGTTCTCCCCCGACTTCCTATGGCTACACCTTC,CASSSPPTSYGYTF
many,TRBV12-3/TRBV12-4,NA,TRBJ2-1,TGTGCCAGCACTTTAGTTCCCAATGAGCAGTTCTTC,CASTLVPNEQFF
medium-sized,TRBV4-2,TRBD2,TRBJ2-5,TGTGCCAGCAGCTATCAGGCAACGGGACTAGCGGGAGATAGGGAGACCCAGTACTTC,CASSYQATGLAGDRETQYF
few,TRBV6-2/TRBV6-3,NA,TRBJ2-7,TGTGCCAGCAGACCCACCGGGCCGTACTACGAGCAGTACTTC,CASRPTGPYYEQYF
medium-sized,TRBV28,NA,TRBJ1-5,TGTGCCAGCAGTTTAGGGGGTTGGCAGACCCAGGGTCAGCCCCAGCATTTT,CASSLGGWQTQGQPQHF
NA,TRBV2,NA,TRBJ2-5,TGTGCCAGCAGTGAAGCTAGGACTACTTTAGAGACCCAGTACTTC,CASSEARTTLETQYF
NA,TRBV6-1,NA,TRBJ2-5,TGTGCCAGCAGTGAAATGGGAGGCGAGACCCAGTACTTC,CASSEMGGETQYF
many,TRBV6-1,NA,TRBJ1-1,TGTGCCAGCAGATTAGGGAAGGACACTGAAGCTTTCTTT,CASRLGKDTEAFF